Listed below are T cell receptor beta chains from one sample, sequenced in a study of blood T cell repertoires in COVID-19. This table comes from immunoSEQ multiplex PCR, and its TCRdb copy is limited to in-frame clones, with some not included. The table lists about 200,000 clones, more than 65% of them singletons, with roughly a sixth in the top ten. Sequences were obtained from PBMCs or T cells enriched from blood (not recorded which). The receptors were sampled from a woman between 50 and 59 years old with acute COVID-19. CDR3s include the opening cysteine and the closing phenylalanine or tryptophan. D genes are given only for firm matches.

NA	TRBV24-1	TRBJ1-5	CATSQQHSNQPQHF
NA	TRBV7-2	TRBJ1-1	CASSPRPLQNTEAFF
NA	TRBV6-5	TRBJ2-5	CASTGWETQYF
NA	TRBV7-2	TRBJ2-3	CASSLTSDTQYF
TRBD2	TRBV24-1	TRBJ2-1	CATSDPQRGATREQFF
TRBD2	TRBV29-1	TRBJ2-3	CSTGTSGGGTDTQYF
TRBD2	TRBV10-2	TRBJ2-3	CASRARVGVAGGTDTQYF
NA	TRBV2	TRBJ2-3	CASRAQVSSDTQYF
NA	TRBV6-5	TRBJ1-5	CATKGGGGNQPQHF
NA	TRBV18	TRBJ1-5	CASSSQGNLNQPQHF
NA	TRBV7-6	TRBJ1-1	CASSLGGRLEGTEAFF
TRBD1	TRBV28	TRBJ1-2	CASSPDRGYYGYTF
NA	TRBV12-3/TRBV12-4	TRBJ1-5	CASSLDGRNTQHF
TRBD1	TRBV24-1	TRBJ2-3	CATSDLGDRGPDTQYF
TRBD2	TRBV7-2	TRBJ2-3	CARSGGWGTDTQYF
TRBD1	TRBV3-1/TRBV3-2	TRBJ1-4	CASSLGQSNEKLFF
TRBD1	TRBV27	TRBJ1-2	CASSPINRGHYGYTF
NA	TRBV7-9	TRBJ2-1	CASSPFEGRSVDEQFF
TRBD2	TRBV28	TRBJ2-1	CASRPGGLAGESSYNEQFF
NA	TRBV3-1/TRBV3-2	TRBJ1-2	CASSQVTGRDGYTF
NA	TRBV7-2	TRBJ1-4	CASSLGAWNEKLFF
NA	TRBV19	TRBJ2-6	CASSTSGWGANVLTF
NA	TRBV19	TRBJ2-3	CASSILGGGPTDTQYF
TRBD1	TRBV28	TRBJ1-5	CASRTGSLGNQPQHF
TRBD2	TRBV7-9	TRBJ2-2	CASSWTSGGPNTGELFF
NA	TRBV5-5	TRBJ2-2	CASSLRGSNTGELFF
NA	TRBV7-9	TRBJ1-1	CASSLALVGGFAEAFF